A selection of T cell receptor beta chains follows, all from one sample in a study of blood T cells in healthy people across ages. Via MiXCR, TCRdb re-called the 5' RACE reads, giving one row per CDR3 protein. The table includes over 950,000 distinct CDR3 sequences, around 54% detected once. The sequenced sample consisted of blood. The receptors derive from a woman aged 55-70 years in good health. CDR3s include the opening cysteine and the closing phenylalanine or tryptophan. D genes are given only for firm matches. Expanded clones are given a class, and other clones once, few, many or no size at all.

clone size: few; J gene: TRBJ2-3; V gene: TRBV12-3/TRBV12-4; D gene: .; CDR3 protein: CASSPRVGTDTQYF; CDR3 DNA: TGTGCCAGCAGTCCCAGGGTCGGCACAGATACGCAGTATTTT
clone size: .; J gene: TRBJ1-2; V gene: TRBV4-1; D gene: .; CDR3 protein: CASSQDFWPGAYYTF; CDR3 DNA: TGCGCCAGCAGCCAAGATTTTTGGCCAGGAGCTTACTACACCTTC
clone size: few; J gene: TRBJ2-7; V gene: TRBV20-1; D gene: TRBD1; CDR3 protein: CSARGGTGSHEQYF; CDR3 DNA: TGCAGTGCTAGGGGAGGGACAGGGAGCCACGAGCAGTACTTC
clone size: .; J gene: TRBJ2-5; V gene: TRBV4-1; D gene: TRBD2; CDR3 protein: CASSQRLAGGPETQYF; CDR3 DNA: TGCGCCAGCAGCCAAAGACTAGCGGGAGGGCCAGAGACCCAGTACTTC
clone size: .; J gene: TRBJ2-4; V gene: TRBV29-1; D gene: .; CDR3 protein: CSVEAGGPQLAKNIQYF; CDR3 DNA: TGCAGCGTTGAAGCTGGAGGACCCCAACTAGCCAAAAACATTCAGTACTTC
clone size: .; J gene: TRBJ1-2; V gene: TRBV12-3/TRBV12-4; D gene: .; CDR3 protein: CASSPGHASYGYTF; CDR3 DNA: TGTGCCAGCAGTCCCGGACATGCGTCCTATGGCTACACCTTC
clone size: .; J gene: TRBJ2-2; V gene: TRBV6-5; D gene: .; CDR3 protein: CASSYSSEAGELFF; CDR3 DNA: TGTGCCAGCAGTTACTCGTCTGAGGCCGGGGAGCTGTTTTTT
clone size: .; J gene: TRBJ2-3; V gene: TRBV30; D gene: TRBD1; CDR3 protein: CAWAYRGPTQYF; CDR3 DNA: TGTGCCTGGGCCTACAGGGGGCCTACGCAGTATTTT
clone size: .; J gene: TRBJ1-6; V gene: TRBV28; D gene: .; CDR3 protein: CASSLRGAPNSPLHF; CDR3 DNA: TGTGCCAGCAGTTTAAGGGGGGCTCCCAATTCACCCCTCCACTTT
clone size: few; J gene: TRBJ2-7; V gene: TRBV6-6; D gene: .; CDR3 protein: CASSWDLFKQYF; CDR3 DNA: TGTGCCAGCAGTTGGGACCTATTCAAGCAGTACTTC
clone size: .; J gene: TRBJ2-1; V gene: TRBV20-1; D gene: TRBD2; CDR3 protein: CSAGGGSGNNEQFF; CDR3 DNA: TGCAGTGCTGGGGGGGGGTCGGGTAACAATGAGCAGTTCTTC
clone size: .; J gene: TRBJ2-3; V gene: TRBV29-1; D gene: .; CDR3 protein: CSVIQDSRDTQYF; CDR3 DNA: TGCAGCGTTATCCAGGACTCTCGAGATACGCAGTATTTT
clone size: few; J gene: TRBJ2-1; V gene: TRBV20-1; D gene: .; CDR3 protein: CSASAARSYNEQFF; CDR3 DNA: TGCAGTGCTAGCGCGGCCCGTAGCTACAATGAGCAGTTCTTC
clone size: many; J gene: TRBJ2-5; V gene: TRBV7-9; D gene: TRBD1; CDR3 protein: CASSLTGNEQYF; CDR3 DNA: TGCGCCAGCAGCTTGACAGGGAATGAGCAGTACTTC
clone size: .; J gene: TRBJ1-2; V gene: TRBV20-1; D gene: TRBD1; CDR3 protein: CSARRTGGSGYTF; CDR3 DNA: TGCAGTGCTCGCCGGACAGGGGGCAGTGGCTACACCTTC
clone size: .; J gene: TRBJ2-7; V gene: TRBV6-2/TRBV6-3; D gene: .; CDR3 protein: CASSPQRQAGHEQYF; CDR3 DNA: TGTGCCAGCAGTCCCCAGCGACAGGCGGGTCACGAGCAGTACTTC
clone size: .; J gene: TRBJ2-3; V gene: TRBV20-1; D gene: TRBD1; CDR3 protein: CSALLGQGGTDTQYF; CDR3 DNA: TGCAGTGCCCTGCTGGGACAGGGAGGCACAGATACGCAGTATTTT
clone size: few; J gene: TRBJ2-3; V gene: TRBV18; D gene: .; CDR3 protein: CASSPSTSTDTQYF; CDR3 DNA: TGTGCCAGCTCACCCTCCACCAGCACAGATACGCAGTATTTT
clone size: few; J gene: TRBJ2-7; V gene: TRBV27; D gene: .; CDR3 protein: CASSFLPTGKGDYEQYF; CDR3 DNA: TGTGCCAGCAGTTTCTTGCCCACCGGGAAAGGGGACTACGAGCAGTACTTC
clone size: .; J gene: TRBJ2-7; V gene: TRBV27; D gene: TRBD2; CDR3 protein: CASSLMFEREGESPYEQYF; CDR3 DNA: TGTGCCAGCAGTTTAATGTTCGAGCGGGAGGGAGAGTCCCCCTACGAGCAGTACTTC
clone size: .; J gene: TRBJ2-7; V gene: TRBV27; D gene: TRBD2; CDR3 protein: CASSVSGRPLYEQYF; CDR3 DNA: TGTGCCAGCAGTGTTAGCGGGAGGCCCCTCTACGAGCAGTACTTC
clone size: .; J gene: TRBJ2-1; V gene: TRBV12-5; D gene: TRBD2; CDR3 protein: CASGLYYLSSGRKTYNEQFF; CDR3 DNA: TGTGCTAGTGGTTTGTACTACTTGAGTAGCGGGAGGAAGACCTACAATGAGCAGTTCTTC
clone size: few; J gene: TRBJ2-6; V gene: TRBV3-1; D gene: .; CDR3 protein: CASSLGPHGANVLTF; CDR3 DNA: TGTGCCAGCAGCTTGGGTCCCCACGGGGCCAACGTCCTGACTTTC
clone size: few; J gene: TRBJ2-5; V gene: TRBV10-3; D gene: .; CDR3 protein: CAISGDHQETQYF; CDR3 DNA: TGTGCCATCAGTGGTGACCACCAAGAGACCCAGTACTTC
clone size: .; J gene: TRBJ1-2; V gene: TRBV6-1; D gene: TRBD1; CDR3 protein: CASSEYLRTGGTRGYTF; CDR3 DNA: TGTGCCAGCAGTGAATATCTGCGGACAGGGGGCACTCGAGGCTACACCTTC
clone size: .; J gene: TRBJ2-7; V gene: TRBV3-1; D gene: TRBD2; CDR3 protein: CASSQLTGGEQYF; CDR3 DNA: TGTGCCAGCAGCCAACTGACGGGGGGCGAGCAGTACTTC